This entry is about one T cell receptor (beta chain). Its antigen remains unknown. These data come from a study of beta chain features in type 1 diabetes. Study details: Patients and healthy donors were similar in age, gender and cell yields. Study results and limitations: Type 1 diabetes patients had TCRB CDR3s that were shorter (moderately but significantly so) in all four CD4+ subsets.

Expressed TCRB transcripts got sequenced, as all isolated RNA was reverse transcribed. Sequenced by immunoSEQ multiplex PCR; TCRdb stores in-frame clones only, minus some. The table includes under 850,000 clones, about an eighth detected once. The sequencing sample was made of naive CD4+ T cells from blood. This sequence originates from a man between 18 and 29 years old with type 1 diabetes.

CDR3 residues: CASSLDRGGTDTQYF. The CDR3 region has the DNA TGTGCCAGCAGCCTAGACAGGGGGGGCACAGATACGCAGTATTTT. This chain joins TRBV7-8 and TRBJ2-3; 9 nucleotides align to TRBD1. Germline-derived CDR1 and CDR2 are SGHVS and FQNEAQ. The CDR3 runs 15 residues. V trimming: 5 bases; J trimming: 1 base; junction bases outside the gene matches: 4. Complete variable domain (other parts from reference TRBV7-8 and TRBJ2-3): GAGVSQSPRYKVAKRGQDVALRCDPISGHVSLFWYQQALGQGPEFLTYFQNEAQLDKSGLPSDRFFAERPEGSVSTLKIQRTQQEDSAVYLCASSLDRGGTDTQYFGPGTRLTVL.